This T cell receptor beta chain was retrieved from a study of blood T cell repertoires in COVID-19. The wider study: The United States, Italy and Spain provided the acute and convalescent COVID-19 samples. T cells, B-cell-depleted T cells, or PBMCs supplied cDNA or gDNA.

Clones were read by immunoSEQ multiplex PCR, and TCRdb kept only the in-frame ones, dropping some. The sample lists 80,000 or so clones; over 65% were seen once. The V gene end was trimmed by 3 bases and the J gene end by 1 base; junction bases not matched to a gene: 5. Germline CDR1 SGDLS, CDR2 YYNGEE. There are 15 residues in the CDR3. V and J are TRBV9 and TRBJ2-5, with 8 bases lining up with TRBD1. Source material: peripheral blood. This receptor was obtained from a man in his fifties with active or convalescent COVID-19. CDR3 nucleotide sequence: TGTGCCAGCAGCGCCGAAGACAGGGGCCAAGAGACCCAGTACTTC. Protein: CASSAEDRGQETQYF.